This T cell receptor beta chain was sequenced in a study of metastatic and nonmetastatic thyroid tumors. The CDR3 is 17 residues long. The germline V gene encodes CDR1 LGHNA and CDR2 YSLEER. With 0 bases removed from V and 2 bases from J, the gap between germline ends came to 11 bases. This clone was observed at least ten times. In the authors' workflow: Clinicopathological groups of papillary thyroid cancer showed CDR3 differences that were used to build a distant-metastasis classifier. With MiXCR, TCRdb reprocessed the PCR reads. The V and J calls follow TCRdb's processing rather than the paper's. The table has about 93,000 clones, roughly 13% seen once; the top ten hold about 11%. No treatment had been given to any patient before thyroid surgery.

The sequence was collected from a female donor with papillary thyroid cancer or a benign thyroid nodule (not recorded which). Some clones in this sample may be carry-over from other donors' samples. This chain joins TRBV4-3 and TRBJ2-6, with D maybe TRBD2 (5 bases). The sequenced material came from blood. The CDR3 DNA follows: TGCGCCAGCAGCCAAGATTTAGTGAGGGCTGGGGCCAACGTCCTGACTTTC. This gives the protein CASSQDLVRAGANVLTF.